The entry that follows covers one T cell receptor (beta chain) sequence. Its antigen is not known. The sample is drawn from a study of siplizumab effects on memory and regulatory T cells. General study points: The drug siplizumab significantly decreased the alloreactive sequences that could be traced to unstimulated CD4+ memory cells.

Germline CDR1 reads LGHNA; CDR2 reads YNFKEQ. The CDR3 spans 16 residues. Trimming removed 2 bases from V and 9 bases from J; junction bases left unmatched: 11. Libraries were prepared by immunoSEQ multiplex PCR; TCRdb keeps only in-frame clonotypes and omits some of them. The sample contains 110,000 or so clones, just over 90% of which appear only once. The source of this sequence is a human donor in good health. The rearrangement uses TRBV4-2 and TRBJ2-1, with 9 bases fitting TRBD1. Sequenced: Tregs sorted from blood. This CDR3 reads CASSQPGTGFIVEQFF. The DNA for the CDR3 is TGTGCCAGCAGCCAACCCGGGACAGGGTTTATTGTTGAGCAGTTCTTC.